The 18 T cell receptor beta chains below were found in one sample sequenced in a study of T cells in Graves' hyperthyroidism and ophthalmopathy. The TCR beta CDR3 regions underwent amplification using RNA transcripts as the source. First-round RT-PCR targeting the TCR CDR3 was performed with the HTBI primer set. TCRdb fed the multiplex PCR reads into MiXCR, producing one record per CDR3 protein. The repertoire holds about 210,000 distinct CDR3 sequences, with roughly a sixth as singletons. Source material: blood. The receptors shown here come from a man aged 45 to 65 with Graves' hyperthyroidism.

There are many counts of this clonotype. The V call is TRBV2, the J call TRBJ2-3; no firm D call. The CDR3 spans 14 residues. Trimming removed 4 bases at V and 0 bases at J, with 8 bases between. Germline assignment: CDR1 SNHLY and CDR2 FYNNEI. CDR3 DNA sequence: TGTGCCAGCAGTGCTCTCACTAGCACAGATACGCAGTATTTT. Protein sequence: CASSALTSTDTQYF. Full variable domain (outside the CDR3, taken from reference TRBV2 and TRBJ2-3): EPEVTQTPSHQVTQMGQEVILRCVPISNHLYFYWYRQILGQKVEFLVSFYNNEISEKSEIFDDQFSVERPDGSNFTLKIRSTKLEDSAMYFCASSALTSTDTQYFGPGTRLTVL.

The table lists this clonotype with many counts. The chain is built from TRBV2 and TRBJ2-1; TRBD2 matches at 13 bases. The CDR3 spans 16 residues. Germline loops: CDR1 SNHLY, CDR2 FYNNEI. V shed 6 bases, J shed 8 bases, and the junction held 10 bases outside the gene matches. CDR3 sequence: CASSRQLAGGGDEQFF. As DNA, the CDR3 is TGTGCCAGCAGCAGACAACTAGCGGGAGGGGGGGATGAGCAGTTCTTC.

This clonotype was seen many times. The chain links TRBV12-3 or TRBV12-4 to TRBJ1-5, with D possibly matching TRBD1 (6 bases). V lost 4 bases and J 6 bases, leaving 13 bases between the germline ends. The CDR3 has 14 amino acids. The DNA for the CDR3 is TGTGCCAGCAGTTCACAGGGTGAAGGTCAGCCCCAGCATTTT. Its protein is CASSSQGEGQPQHF.

In this sample, this clonotype turned up many times. The chain joins TRBV6-5 to TRBJ1-1, with TRBD1 identical over 8 bases. V trimming: 4 bases; J trimming: 5 bases; junction bases outside the gene matches: 6. Germline CDR1 is MNHEY and CDR2 is SVGAGI. This CDR3 comprises 14 residues. CDR3 protein: CASSSGQGETEAFF. The CDR3 DNA sequence: TGTGCCAGCAGTTCCGGACAGGGTGAGACTGAAGCTTTCTTT.

Ten or more counts support this clonotype. The rearrangement joins TRBV5-1 to TRBJ2-7, with D possibly matching TRBD1 (5 bases). The V and J ends lost 1 base and 9 bases respectively, with 11 bases between them. From germline, CDR1 is SGHRS and CDR2 YFSETQ. The CDR3 extends over 12 amino acids. CDR3 nucleotides: TGCGCCAGCAGCTTGATGGCAGGGCCGCAGTACTTC. Its translation is CASSLMAGPQYF.

This clonotype was picked up many times. This sequence joins TRBV7-2 and TRBJ2-5, with 7 bases fitting TRBD2. V dropped 5 bases and J dropped 1; count of bases not matched to a gene: 7. Germline V lookup: CDR1 SGHTA, CDR2 FQGNSA. The CDR3 length is 15 residues. The CDR3: CASSQSGMPQETQYF. DNA of the CDR3: TGTGCCAGCAGCCAAAGCGGGATGCCCCAAGAGACCCAGTACTTC. Supplemented by reference TRBV7-2 and TRBJ2-5, the full variable domain reads GAGVSQSPSNKVTEKGKDVELRCDPISGHTALYWYRQSLGQGLEFLIYFQGNSAPDKSGLPSDRFSAERTGGSVSTLTIQRTQQEDSAVYLCASSQSGMPQETQYFGPGTRLLVL.

This clonotype was counted ten times or more. The CDR3, as DNA: TGTGCCAGCAGTGGGACTAGCAGCCTCGGGTCCTACAATGAGCAGTTCTTC. Translation gives CASSGTSSLGSYNEQFF. The rearrangement links TRBV2 to TRBJ2-1; 8 bases align to TRBD2. CDR1 and CDR2 from the germline V gene are SNHLY and FYNNEI. The CDR3 spans 17 residues. The V and J ends lost 4 bases and 1 base, in that order; junction bases with no gene match: 9.

This clonotype has ten or more counts. The rearrangement uses TRBV24-1 and TRBJ2-1, with 9 bases aligning to TRBD2. The CDR3 extends over 15 amino acids. Germline CDR1 reads KGHDR; CDR2 reads SFDVKD. The ends lost 5 bases at V and 5 bases at J; junction bases unmatched: 6. CDR3: CATSGLAGGDNEQFF. CDR3 nucleotides: TGTGCCACCAGTGGTCTCGCGGGAGGGGACAATGAGCAGTTCTTC.

In this sample, this clonotype turned up a few times. The chain uses TRBV11-3 and TRBJ1-3, with TRBD1 matching over 7 bases. The V segment lost 5 bases and the J segment 4 bases; nucleotides outside the gene matches: 8. The CDR3 sequence is 15 residues long. Germline loops: CDR1 SGHNT, CDR2 YENEEA. CDR3 amino acids: CASSQGQVAGNTIYF. CDR3 nucleotide sequence: TGTGCCAGCAGCCAAGGACAGGTGGCGGGAAACACCATATATTTT. The full variable domain, rest sourced from reference TRBV11-3 and TRBJ1-3, is EAGVVQSPRYKIIEKKQPVAFWCNPISGHNTLYWYLQNLGQGPELLIRYENEEAVDDSQLPKDRFSAERLKGVDSTLKIQPAELGDSAVYLCASSQGQVAGNTIYFGEGSWLTVV.

This clonotype was recorded once. This chain links TRBV28 with TRBJ2-2; D might be TRBD1 (6 bases). Germline CDR1 and CDR2: MDHEN and SYDVKM. Trimming took 5 bases from V and 5 from J, leaving 15 bases between them. The CDR3 has 15 residues. The CDR3 DNA sequence: TGTGCCAGCAGTCCTGCTGGGGGCGGAACCGGGGAGCTGTTTTTT. Amino acid sequence: CASSPAGGGTGELFF. Filled out from reference TRBV28 and TRBJ2-2, the complete variable domain reads DVKVTQSSRYLVKRTGEKVFLECVQDMDHENMFWYRQDPGLGLRLIYFSYDVKMKEKGDIPEGYSVSREKKERFSLILESASTNQTSMYLCASSPAGGGTGELFFGEGSRLTVL.

This clonotype was seen ten or more times. It is unclear where the CDR3 begins or ends on the DNA, so no DNA is shown, and the CDR3 is as TCRdb lists it. The chain joins TRBV28 to TRBJ2-7; the D segment call TRBD1 is taken from the table without a DNA check. 14 amino acids form the CDR3, both terminal residues included. CDR1 is MDHEN and CDR2 is SYDVKM in the germline V gene. CDR3: CASSFLAGGYEQYF.

The sample holds many counts of this clonotype. This chain uses TRBV18 with TRBJ2-1; the match to TRBD2 covers 10 bases. CDR3 length: 14 residues. V shed 6 bases and J 9 bases; nucleotides not matched to a gene: 8. Germline lookup yields CDR1 KGHSH and CDR2 LQKENI. CDR3 sequence: CASSNLAGELEQFF. The CDR3 DNA reads TGTGCCAGCTCTAATCTAGCGGGAGAACTTGAGCAGTTCTTC.

This clonotype appeared many times. CDR3 region: CASRASGRGTDTQYF. Here the CDR3 DNA reads TGTGCCAGCAGGGCTAGCGGTCGGGGGACAGATACGCAGTATTTT. The chain couples TRBV12-3 or TRBV12-4 to TRBJ2-3, with TRBD2 identical over 7 bases. There are 15 residues in the CDR3. V trimming: 6 bases; J trimming: 3 bases; junction bases outside the gene matches: 9.

This clonotype has only a few counts. The rearrangement joins TRBV29-1 to TRBJ1-1; TRBD1 matches at 8 bases. J lost 3 bases, V lost 5 bases, and 8 bases had no gene match. CDR3 length: 14 residues. Germline-derived CDR1 and CDR2 are SQVTM and ANQGSEA. Here the CDR3 DNA reads TGCAGCGTTAGCAGGGGGCGAGGAGACACTGAAGCTTTCTTT. As protein: CSVSRGRGDTEAFF.

This clonotype was seen ten or more times. The V call is TRBV20-1, the J call TRBJ2-2, with D tentatively TRBD2 (6 bases). V was shortened by 3 bases and J by 0 bases, with 14 bases between the two germline ends. This CDR3 has 16 residues. Germline V gene lookup returns CDR1 DFQATT and CDR2 SNEGSKA (reference sequence). The CDR3 sequence: CSARSGSNANTGELFF. The CDR3 DNA sequence: TGCAGTGCTAGGTCCGGGAGTAACGCGAACACCGGGGAGCTGTTTTTT.

This sequence joins TRBV19 and TRBJ2-2; 7 bases are a match to TRBD1. The CDR3 is 16 amino acids. Germline V lookup: CDR1 LNHDA, CDR2 SQIVND (reference sequence). Trimming at V came to 9 bases and at J to 5 bases, leaving 15 bases not matched to a gene. The CDR3 is CASRGKGASGTGELFF. As DNA, the CDR3 is TGTGCCAGCAGGGGCAAGGGGGCGTCGGGGACCGGGGAGCTGTTTTTT. The complete variable domain, with remaining parts taken from reference TRBV19 and TRBJ2-2, reads DGGITQSPKYLFRKEGQNVTLSCEQNLNHDAMYWYRQDPGQGLRLIYYSQIVNDFQKGDIAEGYSVSREKKESFPLTVTSAQKNPTAFYLCASRGKGASGTGELFFGEGSRLTVL.

This clonotype appeared a few times. The J gene is TRBJ2-7, the V gene TRBV3-1; 7 bases align to TRBD1. V lost 5 bases to trimming and J lost 6 bases; unmatched junction nucleotides: 10. There are 14 residues in the CDR3. CDR1 and CDR2 (germline): LGHDT, YNNKEL (reference sequence). The CDR3 coding sequence is TGTGCCAGCAGCGCCGGCGACAGGGTTCCCGAGCAGTACTTC. Translating gives CASSAGDRVPEQYF.

This clonotype appeared many times. The chain recombines TRBV6-1 with TRBJ2-7; 12 positions match TRBD2. CDR3 length: 16 amino acids. Trimming took 5 bases from V and 4 from J; bases not matched to a gene: 9. CDR1 and CDR2 (germline): MNHNS, SASEGT. The CDR3 spells CASSPTSSGRGYEQYF. CDR3 DNA: TGTGCCAGCAGTCCTACCTCTAGCGGGAGGGGATACGAGCAGTACTTC.